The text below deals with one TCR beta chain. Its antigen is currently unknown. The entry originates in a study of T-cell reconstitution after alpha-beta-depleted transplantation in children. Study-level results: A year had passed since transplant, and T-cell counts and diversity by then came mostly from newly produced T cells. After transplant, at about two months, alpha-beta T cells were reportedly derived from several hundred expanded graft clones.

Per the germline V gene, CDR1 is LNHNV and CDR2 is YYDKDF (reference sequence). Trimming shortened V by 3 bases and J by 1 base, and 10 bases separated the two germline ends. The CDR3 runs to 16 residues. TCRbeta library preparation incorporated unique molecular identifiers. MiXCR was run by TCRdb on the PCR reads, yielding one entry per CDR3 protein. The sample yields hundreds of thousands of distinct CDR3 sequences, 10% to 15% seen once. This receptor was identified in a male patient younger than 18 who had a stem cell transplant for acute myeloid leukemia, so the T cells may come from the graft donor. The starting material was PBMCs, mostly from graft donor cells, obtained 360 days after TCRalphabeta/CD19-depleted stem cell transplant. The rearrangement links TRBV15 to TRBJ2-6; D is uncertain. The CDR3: CATSSLSRSGANVLTF. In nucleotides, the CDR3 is TGTGCCACCAGCAGTCTCAGCAGGTCTGGGGCCAACGTCCTGACTTTC. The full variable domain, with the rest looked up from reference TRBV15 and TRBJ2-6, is DAMVIQNPRYQVTQFGKPVTLSCSQTLNHNVMYWYQQKSSQAPKLLFHYYDKDFNNEADTPDNFQSRRPNTSFCFLDIRSPGLGDTAMYLCATSSLSRSGANVLTFGAGSRLTVL.